This TCR beta chain was found in a study of cytomegalovirus exposure and HLA in healthy donors. About the study: Around 190 million T cells yielded 100 million to 130 million unique TCR beta sequences, as an earlier analysis found.

V shed 1 base and J 3 bases; nucleotides not matched to a gene: 7. The CDR3 extends over 16 amino acids. The germline CDR1 and CDR2 sequences are LGHNA and YSLEER. Points from the study as a whole: Productive rates of about 87% or about 30% were seen for most TCR beta V segments in an earlier analysis.

To note about this clone: Its antigen is not known.

With 60 Vbeta and 13 Jbeta primers, the PCR was carried out. Assay used: immunoSEQ multiplex PCR; TCRdb lists only in-frame clones, some missing. The sample lists fewer than 200,000 clones; roughly 75% were seen once. The rearrangement links TRBV4-3 to TRBJ1-2, with 8 bases lining up with TRBD1. The specimen was PBMCs. This receptor was obtained from a female donor in good health and CMV-seronegative. CDR3 sequence reads: CASSQVAGGIDYGYTF. The DNA of the CDR3 is TGCGCCAGCAGCCAAGTTGCAGGGGGCATTGACTATGGCTACACCTTC.